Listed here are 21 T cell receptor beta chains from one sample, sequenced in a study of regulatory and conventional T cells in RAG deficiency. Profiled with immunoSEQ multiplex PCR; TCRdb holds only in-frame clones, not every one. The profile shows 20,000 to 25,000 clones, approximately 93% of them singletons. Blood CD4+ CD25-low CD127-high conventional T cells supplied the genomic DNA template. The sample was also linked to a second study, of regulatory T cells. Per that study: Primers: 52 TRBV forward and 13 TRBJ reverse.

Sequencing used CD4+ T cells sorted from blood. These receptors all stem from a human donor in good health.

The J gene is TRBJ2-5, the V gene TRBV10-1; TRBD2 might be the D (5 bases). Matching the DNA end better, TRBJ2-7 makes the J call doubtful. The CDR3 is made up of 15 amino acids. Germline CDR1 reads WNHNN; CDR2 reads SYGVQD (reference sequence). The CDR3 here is CASSESRTRMGEQYF. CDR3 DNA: TGCGCCAGCAGTGAGTCCCGGACTCGGATGGGCGAGCAGTACTTC.

The CDR3 DNA reads TGTGCCAGCAGTGTAGGGGTCCTGGCGGATACGCAGTATTTT. Amino acid sequence: CASSVGVLADTQYF. The chain links TRBV2 to TRBJ2-3; possibly TRBD1 for D (5 bases). The CDR3 runs to 14 residues. V was pared by 4 bases and J by 6 bases, with 14 bases between. Per the germline V gene, CDR1 is SNHLY and CDR2 is FYNNEI.

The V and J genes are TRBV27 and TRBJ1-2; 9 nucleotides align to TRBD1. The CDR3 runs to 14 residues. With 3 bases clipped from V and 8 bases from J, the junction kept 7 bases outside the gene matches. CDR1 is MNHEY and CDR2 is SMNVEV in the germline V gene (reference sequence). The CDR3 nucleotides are TGTGCCAGCAGTTTGGTACAGGGGGCTCAGGGCTACACCTTC. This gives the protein CASSLVQGAQGYTF.

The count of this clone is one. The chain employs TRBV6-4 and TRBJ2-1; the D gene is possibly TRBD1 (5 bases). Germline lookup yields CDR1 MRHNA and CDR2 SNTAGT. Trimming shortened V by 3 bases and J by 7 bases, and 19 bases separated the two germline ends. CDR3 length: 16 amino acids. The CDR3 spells CASSEGLGVQRNEQFF. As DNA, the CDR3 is TGTGCCAGCAGTGAAGGGCTAGGGGTCCAAAGGAATGAGCAGTTCTTC.

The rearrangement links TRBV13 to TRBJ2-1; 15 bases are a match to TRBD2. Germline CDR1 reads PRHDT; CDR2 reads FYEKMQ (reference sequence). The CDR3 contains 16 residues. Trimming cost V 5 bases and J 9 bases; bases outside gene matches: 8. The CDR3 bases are TGTGCCAGCAGCCACTCCCAGGGACTAGCGGGAGGTGAGCAGTTCTTC. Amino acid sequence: CASSHSQGLAGGEQFF.

CDR3 residues: CASSPPAGGHGYTF. CDR3 in DNA: TGTGCCAGCTCACCACCGGCAGGGGGCCATGGCTACACCTTC. This chain uses TRBV18 with TRBJ1-2; 8 bases are shared with TRBD1. The CDR3 is 14 amino acids. With 0 bases clipped from V and 6 bases from J, the junction kept 3 bases outside the gene matches. Germline loops: CDR1 KGHSH, CDR2 LQKENI.

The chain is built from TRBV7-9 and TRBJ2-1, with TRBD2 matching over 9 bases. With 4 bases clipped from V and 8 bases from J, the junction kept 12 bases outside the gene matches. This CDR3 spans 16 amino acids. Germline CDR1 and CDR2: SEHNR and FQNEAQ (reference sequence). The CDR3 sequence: CASSSWASGIRDEQFF. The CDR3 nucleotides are TGTGCCAGCAGCTCGTGGGCTAGCGGGATTCGTGATGAGCAGTTCTTC.

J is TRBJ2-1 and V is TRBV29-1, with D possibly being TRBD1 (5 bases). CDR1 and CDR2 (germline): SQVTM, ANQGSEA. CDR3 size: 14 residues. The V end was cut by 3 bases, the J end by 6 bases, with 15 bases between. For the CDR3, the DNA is TGCAGCGTTGATGGGCAGGGATCCCTCAATGAGCAGTTCTTC. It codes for CSVDGQGSLNEQFF.

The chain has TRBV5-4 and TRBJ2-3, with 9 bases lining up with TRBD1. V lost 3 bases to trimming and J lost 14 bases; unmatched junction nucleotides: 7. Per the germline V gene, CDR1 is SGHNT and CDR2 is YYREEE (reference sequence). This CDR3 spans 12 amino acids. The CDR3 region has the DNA TGTGCCAGCAGCTCGCCGGGACAGGGTGTGTATTTT. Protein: CASSSPGQGVYF.

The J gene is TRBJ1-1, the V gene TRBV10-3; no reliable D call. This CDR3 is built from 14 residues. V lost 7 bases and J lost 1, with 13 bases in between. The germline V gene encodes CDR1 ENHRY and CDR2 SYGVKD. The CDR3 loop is CAINPGRTNTEAFF. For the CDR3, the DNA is TGTGCCATCAACCCCGGGAGAACGAACACTGAAGCTTTCTTT.

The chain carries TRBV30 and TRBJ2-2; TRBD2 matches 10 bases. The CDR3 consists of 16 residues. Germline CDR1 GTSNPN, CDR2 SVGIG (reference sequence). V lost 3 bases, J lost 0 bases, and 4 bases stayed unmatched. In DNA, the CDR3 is TGTGCCTGGAGGAGTAGCGGGGGGACGAACACCGGGGAGCTGTTTTTT. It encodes CAWRSSGGTNTGELFF.

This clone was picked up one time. This CDR3 is CASRGDGDYGYTF. The CDR3 DNA follows: TGTGCCAGCAGGGGAGACGGAGACTATGGCTACACCTTC. J is TRBJ1-2 and V is TRBV2; D call uncertain. This CDR3 is 13 amino acids long. V lost 6 bases and J lost 3, with 11 bases in between. CDR1 is SNHLY, CDR2 FYNNEI, per germline.

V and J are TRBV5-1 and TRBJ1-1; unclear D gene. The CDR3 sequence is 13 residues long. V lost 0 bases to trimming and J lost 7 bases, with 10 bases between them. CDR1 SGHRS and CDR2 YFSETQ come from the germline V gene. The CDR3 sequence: CASSLDRSIEAFF. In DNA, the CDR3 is TGCGCCAGCAGCTTGGACAGATCTATTGAAGCTTTCTTT. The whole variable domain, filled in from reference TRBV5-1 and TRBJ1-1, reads KAGVTQTPRYLIKTRGQQVTLSCSPISGHRSVSWYQQTPGQGLQFLFEYFSETQRNKGNFPGRFSGRQFSNSRSEMNVSTLELGDSALYLCASSLDRSIEAFFGQGTRLTVV.

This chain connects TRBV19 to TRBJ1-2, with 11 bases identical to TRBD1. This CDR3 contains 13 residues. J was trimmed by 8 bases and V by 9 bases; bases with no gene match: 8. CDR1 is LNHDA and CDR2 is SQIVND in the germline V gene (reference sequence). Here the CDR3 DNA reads TGTGCCAGCCGGACAGGGGGCCGGGAGGGCTACACCTTC. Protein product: CASRTGGREGYTF.

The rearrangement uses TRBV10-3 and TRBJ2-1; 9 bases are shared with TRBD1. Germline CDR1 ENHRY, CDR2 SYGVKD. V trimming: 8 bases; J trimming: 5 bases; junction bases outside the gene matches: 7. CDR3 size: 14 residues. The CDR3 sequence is CAISQGAIDNEQFF. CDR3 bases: TGTGCCATCTCACAGGGGGCGATTGACAATGAGCAGTTCTTC.

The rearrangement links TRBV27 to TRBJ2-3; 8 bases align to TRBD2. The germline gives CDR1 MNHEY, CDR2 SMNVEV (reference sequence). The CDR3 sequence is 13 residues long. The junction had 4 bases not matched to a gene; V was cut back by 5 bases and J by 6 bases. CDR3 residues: CASSRTSRDTQYF. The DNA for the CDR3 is TGTGCCAGCAGTAGGACTAGCAGGGATACGCAGTATTTT.

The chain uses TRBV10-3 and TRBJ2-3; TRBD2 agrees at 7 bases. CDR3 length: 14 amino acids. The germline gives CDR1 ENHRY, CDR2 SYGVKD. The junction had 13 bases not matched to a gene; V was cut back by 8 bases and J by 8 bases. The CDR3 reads CAIGRGYVESTQYF. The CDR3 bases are TGTGCCATCGGGAGGGGATACGTGGAAAGTACGCAGTATTTT.

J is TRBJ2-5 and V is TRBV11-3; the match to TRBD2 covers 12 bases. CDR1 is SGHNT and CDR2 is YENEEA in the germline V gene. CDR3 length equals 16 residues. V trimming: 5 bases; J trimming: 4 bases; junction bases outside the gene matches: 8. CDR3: CASSPLAGGLGETQYF. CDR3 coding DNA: TGTGCCAGCAGCCCGCTAGCGGGAGGGCTAGGAGAGACCCAGTACTTC.

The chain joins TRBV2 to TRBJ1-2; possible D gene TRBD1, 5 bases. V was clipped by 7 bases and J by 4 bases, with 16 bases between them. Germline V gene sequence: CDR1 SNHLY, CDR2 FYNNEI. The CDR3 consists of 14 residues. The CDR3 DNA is TGTGCCAGCAACGAGGGGCCGATGGCCTATGGCTACACCTTC. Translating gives CASNEGPMAYGYTF. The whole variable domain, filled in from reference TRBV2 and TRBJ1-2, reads EPEVTQTPSHQVTQMGQEVILRCVPISNHLYFYWYRQILGQKVEFLVSFYNNEISEKSEIFDDQFSVERPDGSNFTLKIRSTKLEDSAMYFCASNEGPMAYGYTFGSGTRLTVV.

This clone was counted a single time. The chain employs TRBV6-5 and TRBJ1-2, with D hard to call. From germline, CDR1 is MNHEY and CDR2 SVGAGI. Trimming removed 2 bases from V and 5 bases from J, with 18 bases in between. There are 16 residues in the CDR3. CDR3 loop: CASSYLLGSVGYGYTF. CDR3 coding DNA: TGTGCCAGCAGTTACCTTCTAGGGTCGGTTGGATATGGCTACACCTTC.

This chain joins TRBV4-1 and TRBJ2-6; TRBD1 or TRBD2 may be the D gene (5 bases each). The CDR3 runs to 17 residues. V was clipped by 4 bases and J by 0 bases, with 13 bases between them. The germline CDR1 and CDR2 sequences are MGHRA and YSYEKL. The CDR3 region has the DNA TGCGCCAGCAGCCCACCGGGACGGAGCTCTGGGGCCAACGTCCTGACTTTC. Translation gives CASSPPGRSSGANVLTF.